There are many counts of the clone carrying this TCR beta chain. Its antigen remains unknown. This sample was taken from a study of T cells in Graves' hyperthyroidism and ophthalmopathy. Amplified TCR beta CDR3 regions derived from RNA transcripts. Using the HTBI primer set, a first-round RT-PCR was run on the TCR CDR3. TCRdb re-called the multiplex PCR reads through MiXCR, storing one row per CDR3 protein. The top ten hold around 12% of the sample, which has 700,000 or so distinct CDR3 sequences, about 14% seen once. Study results and limitations: Also found in blood were most expanded thyroid clonotypes above 0.001.

This CDR3 has 18 residues. With 3 bases clipped from V and 13 bases from J, the junction kept 19 bases outside the gene matches. Diagnosis relied on clinical symptoms, serum thyroxine and TRAb, thyroid ultrasound and orbital computed tomography. PBMCs stemmed from about 9.5 ml fresh peripheral blood. The TCR comes from a woman aged 45-65 years with Graves' ophthalmopathy. The material sequenced was blood. The chain couples TRBV12-3 or TRBV12-4 to TRBJ2-2; 11 nucleotides match TRBD2. For the CDR3, the DNA is TGTGCCAGCAGTTTTCGCCGACTAGCGGGACCTATCTCAGGCGGGCTGTTTTTT. Protein: CASSFRRLAGPISGGLFF.